A single sample is the source of the 12 T cell receptor beta chains below, sequenced in a study of CD8 T cells in Susac syndrome. RNA, at about 0.5 to 1 ug, was reverse transcribed with random hexamers. TCRdb itself ran the immunoSEQ multiplex PCR reads through MiXCR, one entry per CDR3 protein. The sample carries some 140,000 distinct CDR3 sequences, roughly 94% recorded once. The sample taken for sequencing was CD8+ T cells from PBMCs. The receptors were sampled from a human donor with Susac syndrome.

This sequence joins TRBV24-1 and TRBJ2-5; D remains ambiguous. Germline V gene sequence: CDR1 KGHDR, CDR2 SFDVKD. The CDR3 has 12 residues. V was cut by 4 bases and J by 8 bases, with 10 bases left in between. In DNA, the CDR3 is TGTGCCACCAGTGACCCCTTTGGCACCCAGTACTTC. This gives the protein CATSDPFGTQYF.

This chain connects TRBV25-1 to TRBJ1-1; D call uncertain. In germline, CDR1 is MGHDK, CDR2 SYGVNS. This CDR3 region has 16 residues. The germline V and J ends were trimmed by 3 bases and 3 bases, with 17 bases remaining between them. The DNA of the CDR3 is TGTGCCAGCAGTGAGTTCTGGAATATGGACGACACTGAAGCTTTCTTT. Translating it yields CASSEFWNMDDTEAFF. The full variable domain, rest sourced from reference TRBV25-1 and TRBJ1-1, is EADIYQTPRYLVIGTGKKITLECSQTMGHDKMYWYQQDPGMELHLIHYSYGVNSTEKGDLSSESTVSRIRTEHFPLTLESARPSHTSQYLCASSEFWNMDDTEAFFGQGTRLTVV.

This rearrangement joins TRBV29-1 to TRBJ2-2; tentative D call: TRBD1 (5 bases). CDR3 size: 14 residues. Germline CDR1 and CDR2: SQVTM and ANQGSEA. V gave up 0 bases and J gave up 6 bases, with 11 bases separating them. In DNA, the CDR3 is TGCAGCGTTGAAGATCCCAGGGTGGCCGGGGAGCTGTTTTTT. Encoded protein: CSVEDPRVAGELFF.

The chain employs TRBV9 and TRBJ2-3; 7 nucleotides align to TRBD2. Germline loops: CDR1 SGDLS, CDR2 YYNGEE. CDR3 length: 15 residues. The ends lost 6 bases at V and 0 bases at J; junction bases unmatched: 7. The CDR3 reads CASTRTSESTDTQYF. CDR3 coding DNA: TGTGCCAGCACTCGCACTAGCGAAAGCACAGATACGCAGTATTTT. Variable domain in full (rest from reference TRBV9 and TRBJ2-3): DSGVTQTPKHLITATGQRVTLRCSPRSGDLSVYWYQQSLDQGLQFLIQYYNGEERAKGNILERFSAQQFPDLHSELNLSSLELGDSALYFCASTRTSESTDTQYFGPGTRLTVL.

The chain uses TRBV7-2 and TRBJ2-5; D is ambiguous. The CDR3 is made up of 13 amino acids. CDR1 is SGHTA, CDR2 FQGNSA, per germline. Trimming removed 5 bases from V and 4 bases from J, with 11 bases in between. The CDR3 loop is CASSPGWRETQYF. CDR3 DNA sequence: TGTGCCAGCAGCCCCGGATGGCGAGAGACCCAGTACTTC.

The chain recombines TRBV12-3 or TRBV12-4 with TRBJ2-3; D gene ambiguous. The CDR3 is 12 amino acids. V lost 4 bases and J lost 4, with 6 bases in between. This CDR3 reads CASSYRPDTQYF. Written as DNA, the CDR3 is TGTGCCAGCAGTTACCGCCCAGATACGCAGTATTTT.

The chain uses TRBV6-5 and TRBJ1-1; D unresolved. Trimming stripped 0 bases from V and 6 bases from J, with 5 bases between. Germline V CDR1 and CDR2: MNHEY, SVGAGI. The CDR3 runs to 12 residues. CDR3 DNA: TGTGCCAGCAGTTACTCTTCCTCTGAAGCTTTCTTT. It yields the protein CASSYSSSEAFF.

The rearrangement links TRBV12-3 or TRBV12-4 to TRBJ2-5; unclear D gene. Trimming cost V 6 bases and J 5 bases, with 13 bases left between them. The CDR3 runs 13 residues. The CDR3: CASRNRPRETQYF. Written as DNA, the CDR3 is TGTGCCAGCAGAAACAGACCTAGGGAGACCCAGTACTTC.

The V gene is TRBV29-1, the J gene TRBJ1-1; 7 bases agree with TRBD1. Germline V gene sequence: CDR1 SQVTM, CDR2 ANQGSEA. The CDR3 runs to 11 residues. The V segment lost 6 bases and the J segment 8 bases; nucleotides outside the gene matches: 6. The CDR3: CSVGTVTEAFF. CDR3 bases: TGCAGCGTGGGGACAGTTACAGAAGCTTTCTTT.

The genes are TRBV28 and TRBJ1-2; TRBD1 matches at 10 bases. CDR3 size: 15 residues. Germline V gene lookup returns CDR1 MDHEN and CDR2 SYDVKM. Trimming removed 4 bases from V and 8 bases from J; junction bases left unmatched: 10. CDR3 amino acids: CASSSIRQGAHGYTF. CDR3 DNA: TGTGCCAGCAGTTCCATTAGACAGGGGGCGCACGGCTACACCTTC.

The chain joins TRBV7-9 to TRBJ2-7; D is perhaps TRBD2 (6 bases). The germline gives CDR1 SEHNR, CDR2 FQNEAQ (reference sequence). Trimming removed 5 bases from V and 7 bases from J, with 18 bases in between. CDR3 length: 14 residues. The CDR3 nucleotides read TGTGCCAGCAGCGATGCCCTTCGGGCGGGGGAGCAGTACTTC. Amino acid sequence: CASSDALRAGEQYF.

Only one count was recorded for this clonotype. V gene TRBV9 combines with J gene TRBJ2-2; 11 bases agree with TRBD2. CDR3 size: 16 residues. V lost 4 bases to trimming and J lost 7 bases; unmatched junction nucleotides: 9. CDR1 is SGDLS and CDR2 is YYNGEE in the germline V gene. This CDR3 is CASSSNSGRGVGELFF. The CDR3 DNA is TGTGCCAGCAGCTCAAATAGCGGGAGGGGCGTCGGGGAGCTGTTTTTT. Together with reference TRBV9 and TRBJ2-2, the CDR3 gives the full variable domain: DSGVTQTPKHLITATGQRVTLRCSPRSGDLSVYWYQQSLDQGLQFLIQYYNGEERAKGNILERFSAQQFPDLHSELNLSSLELGDSALYFCASSSNSGRGVGELFFGEGSRLTVL.